The rows below give T cell receptor beta chains drawn from one sample of a study of cytomegalovirus exposure and HLA in healthy donors. TCRdb keeps only in-frame clones here, not all; method: immunoSEQ multiplex PCR. The data show about 81,000 clones, about 80% seen once. Sequenced: PBMCs. The receptor source for this set is a man aged 50 to 60 in good health and CMV-seropositive. The CDR3 runs from the conserved cysteine through the conserved F or W. D genes are given only for firm matches. Clone size is given for some rows only: seen once, a few or many times, or a class if the clone is expanded.

>TRBJ1-1|TRBV30|-|-
CAWSVGHVNTEAFF
TGTGCCTGGAGTGTTGGACACGTGAACACTGAAGCTTTCTTT
>TRBJ1-2|TRBV30|TRBD1|-
CAWSVTGVGYTF
TGTGCCTGGAGCGTTACAGGGGTAGGCTACACCTTC
>TRBJ2-5|TRBV11-2|TRBD2|-
CASSFLAGRGETQYF
TGTGCCAGCAGCTTTCTAGCGGGAAGGGGAGAGACCCAGTACTTC
>TRBJ2-2|TRBV13|TRBD2|-
CASRPQRESTGELFF
TGTGCCAGCAGACCACAGCGGGAGAGCACCGGGGAGCTGTTTTTT
>TRBJ2-7|TRBV7-2|TRBD2|-
CASSVPTGTSINF
TGTGCCAGCAGTGTCCCCACCGGGACTAGCATTAACTTC
>TRBJ1-1|TRBV5-1|-|-
CASSLQGNTEAFF
TGCGCCAGCAGCCTACAGGGAAACACTGAAGCTTTCTTT
>TRBJ1-6|TRBV19|-|-
CASSTATGTDSPLHF
TGTGCCAGTAGTACAGCGACAGGCACAGATTCACCCCTCCACTTT
>TRBJ2-2|TRBV6-1|TRBD2|-
CASRRGGNTGELFF
TGTGCCAGCAGGCGGGGGGGTAACACCGGGGAGCTGTTTTTT
>TRBJ2-3|TRBV29-1|-|-
CSVRQGTDTQYF
TGCAGCGTCCGACAGGGCACAGATACGCAGTATTTT
>TRBJ1-2|TRBV6-4|TRBD1|-
CASSATGGSGYGYTF
TGTGCCAGCAGTGCCACAGGGGGCAGTGGCTATGGCTACACCTTC
>TRBJ1-1|TRBV5-4|-|few
CASSVDIVAEAFF
TGTGCCAGCAGCGTGGACATTGTGGCTGAAGCTTTCTTT
>TRBJ2-7|TRBV27|-|few
CASSLGPDYEQYF
TGTGCCAGCAGTTTAGGGCCGGACTACGAGCAGTACTTC